Shown below are 3 T cell receptor beta chains from a single sample sequenced in a study of beta chain features in type 1 diabetes. General study findings and limits: Shorter TCRB CDR3s, moderately but significantly so, were found in Type 1 diabetes patients in all four CD4+ subsets.

No cognate antigen is known for these TCRs. Expressed TCRB transcripts got sequenced, as all isolated RNA was reverse transcribed. Measured with immunoSEQ multiplex PCR; TCRdb has only the in-frame clones, and not every one. The profile shows more than 250,000 clones, around 21% of them singletons. The sample consisted of naive CD4+ T cells from blood. Source of these receptors: a woman in her thirties or forties with type 1 diabetes.

In this sample, this clone turned up a few times. The gene calls are TRBV7-9 and TRBJ2-1; D possibly corresponds to TRBD2 (5 bases). The CDR3 contains 17 residues. The V end lost 4 bases, the J end lost 8 bases, and 24 bases lay between the germline ends. From germline, CDR1 is SEHNR and CDR2 FQNEAQ (reference sequence). DNA of the CDR3: TGTGCCAGCAGCTCCATAGTCCGATGGCCGGGAAGGGATGAGCAGTTCTTC. Translating it yields CASSSIVRWPGRDEQFF.

The V gene is TRBV5-1, the J gene TRBJ2-7, with a weak D call TRBD1 (7 bases). The CDR3 is 16 amino acids. CDR1 and CDR2 (germline): SGHRS, YFSETQ. The V gene lost 4 bases and the J gene lost 2 bases, with 19 bases spanning the gap. Written as DNA, the CDR3 is TGCGCCAGCAGCGGGGGTGGAGGGGGCATCGCCTACGAGCAGTACTTC. This translates into CASSGGGGGIAYEQYF.

The rearrangement uses TRBV9 and TRBJ1-3; D perhaps matches TRBD1 (5 bases). Germline V CDR1 and CDR2: SGDLS, YYNGEE. The CDR3 is made up of 14 amino acids. V lost 4 bases and J lost 0, with 8 bases in between. The DNA for the CDR3 is TGTGCCAGCAGCCTAGACAGCTCTGGAAACACCATATATTTT. The encoded protein is CASSLDSSGNTIYF.